The present TCR beta chain was sequenced within a study of blood T cell repertoires in COVID-19 (TCRdb year 2020). About the investigation overall: The collaborator samples originated in the United States, Italy and Spain and spanned the acute and convalescent phases of COVID-19. The dataset comprised deeply sampled blood TCRbeta repertoires from subjects exposed to, actively infected with, or recovered from COVID-19. The sample metadata nearly always contained a de-identified subject ID, COVID-19 status, age in years and sex. The prospective study material was composed of cDNA or gDNA derived from T cells, B-cell-depleted T cells, or PBMCs. HLA class I and class II types, where available, came from metadata supplied by the sample provider rather than from assay-based typing. The samples were drawn from the first 160 participants of the ongoing ImmuneRACE study and from 950 to 1,500 subjects provided by 6 global collaborators. The repertoires were released in a freely available public database intended as a resource for research on the immune response to SARS-CoV-2. Overall study results and their limits: The amount of clinical and demographic metadata varied by source and participant and was provided uncurated.

This clone was observed a single time. Which antigen it targets is not known. No base quality information exists; no much larger clone differs at one position. One collaborating source in Seattle enrolled patients during active infection and followed them longitudinally through the course of disease. Collaborating institutions collected whole blood in K2EDTA tubes following their own protocols. Collaborator samples were shipped for TCRbeta analysis as frozen whole blood, isolated PBMCs, or DNA extracted from either sample type. The CDR3 has 13 amino acids, counting the end cysteine and phenylalanine. Just CDR3 DNA is preserved here, 39 bases in frame from base 1. Sequences MNHEY (CDR1) and SVGAGI (CDR2) are obtained from the germline V gene. V and J lose 7 bases and 7 bases, and a span of 16 bases separates them. TCRbeta CDR3 regions were amplified from genomic DNA by means of the immunoSEQ Assay, a bias-controlled multiplex PCR. In the source study's methods: The number of nucleated cells in each sample was estimated from the amplification of reference gene primers within the assay. Sequence reads were collapsed and filtered to measure the absolute abundance of every unique TCRbeta CDR3 rearrangement. For each sample, productive Simpson clonality was calculated by taking the square root of Simpson's diversity index across productive rearrangements. What TCRdb holds here is the immuneACCESS table cut down to in-frame rearrangements. Part of the clones is not present; checked against another copy, under half of the missing clones reflect an unresolved V gene, and the others are unexplained. The V and J calls and clone size are taken from that table; D and trimming were inferred from the DNA. The table for this sample lists 150,000 to 250,000 clones; 90% to 95% of them were counted only once. Roughly 0.76% of the sample lies in the top ten.

The receptor chain draws on TRBV6-5 and TRBJ1-2; the D region possibly corresponds to TRBD1 (5 bases align). Specimen: peripheral blood. The source is a man aged 25-40 years with COVID-19, enrolled during active disease. The CDR3 in this case is CASTVGRGVGYTF. The nucleotide sequence is given as TGTGCCAGCACCGTTGGGAGGGGAGTTGGCTACACCTTC.